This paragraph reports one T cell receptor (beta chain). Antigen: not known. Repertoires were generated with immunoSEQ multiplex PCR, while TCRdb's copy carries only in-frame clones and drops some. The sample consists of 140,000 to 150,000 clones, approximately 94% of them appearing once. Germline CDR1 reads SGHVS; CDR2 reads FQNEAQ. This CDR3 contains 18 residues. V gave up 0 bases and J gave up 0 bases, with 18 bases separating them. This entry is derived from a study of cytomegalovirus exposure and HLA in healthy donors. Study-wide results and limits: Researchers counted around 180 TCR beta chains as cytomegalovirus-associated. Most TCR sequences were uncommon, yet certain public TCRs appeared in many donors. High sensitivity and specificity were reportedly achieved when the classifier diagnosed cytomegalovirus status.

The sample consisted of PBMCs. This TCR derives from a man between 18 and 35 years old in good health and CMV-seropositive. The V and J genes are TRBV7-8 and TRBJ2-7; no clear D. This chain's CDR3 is CASSLAPRWQASSYEQYF. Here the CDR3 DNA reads TGTGCCAGCAGCTTAGCCCCGCGATGGCAGGCGAGCTCCTACGAGCAGTACTTC.